This T cell receptor (beta chain) was recorded in a study of metastatic and nonmetastatic thyroid tumors. On the study more broadly: Repertoires from malignant and benign thyroid patients were compared across blood and tumor or nodule tissue.

In this sample, this clone turned up many times. Original analysis: A papillary thyroid cancer distant-metastasis classifier was built from CDR3 differences across clinicopathological groups. With MiXCR, TCRdb called clones anew from the PCR reads. Clone size and V and J calls follow TCRdb, not the original study. The data hold tens of thousands of clones, with 4% to 4.5% observed a single time. No patient had received any treatment before thyroid surgery. The clonotype originates from a female donor with papillary thyroid cancer or a benign thyroid nodule (not recorded which). Some clones in this sample may be carry-over from other donors' samples. The material sequenced was blood.

The CDR3: CASSLDPGQNYEQYF. Here the CDR3 DNA reads TGTGCCAGCAGCTTAGATCCGGGACAGAACTACGAGCAGTACTTC. This sequence joins TRBV11-3 and TRBJ2-7, with 7 bases fitting TRBD1. The V gene's germline CDR1 is SGHNT and CDR2 YENEEA. There are 15 residues in the CDR3. V shed 0 bases, J shed 3 bases, and the junction held 5 bases outside the gene matches.